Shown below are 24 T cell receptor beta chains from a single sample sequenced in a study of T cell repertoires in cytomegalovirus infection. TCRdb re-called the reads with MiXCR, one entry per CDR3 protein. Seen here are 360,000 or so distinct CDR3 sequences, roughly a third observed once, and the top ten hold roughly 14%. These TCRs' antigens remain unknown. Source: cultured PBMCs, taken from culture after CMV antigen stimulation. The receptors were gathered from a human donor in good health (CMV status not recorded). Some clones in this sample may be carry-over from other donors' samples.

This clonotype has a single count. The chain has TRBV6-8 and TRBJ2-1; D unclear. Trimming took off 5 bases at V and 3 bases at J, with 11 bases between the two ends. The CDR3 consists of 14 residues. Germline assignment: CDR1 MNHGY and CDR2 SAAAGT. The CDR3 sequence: CASSPTTSYNEQFF. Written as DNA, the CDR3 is TGTGCCAGCAGTCCGACGACCAGCTACAATGAGCAGTTCTTC.

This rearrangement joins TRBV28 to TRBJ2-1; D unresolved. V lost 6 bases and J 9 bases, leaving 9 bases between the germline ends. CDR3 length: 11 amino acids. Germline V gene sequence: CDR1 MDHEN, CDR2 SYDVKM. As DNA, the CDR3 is TGTGCCAGCAGCCTAATTGTTGAGCAGTTCTTC. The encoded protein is CASSLIVEQFF.

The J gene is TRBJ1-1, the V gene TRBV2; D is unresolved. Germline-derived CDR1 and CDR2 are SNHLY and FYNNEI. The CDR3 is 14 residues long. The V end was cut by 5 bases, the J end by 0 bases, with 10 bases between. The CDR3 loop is CASSPDVMNTEAFF. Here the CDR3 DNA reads TGTGCCAGCAGTCCGGACGTTATGAACACTGAAGCTTTCTTT.

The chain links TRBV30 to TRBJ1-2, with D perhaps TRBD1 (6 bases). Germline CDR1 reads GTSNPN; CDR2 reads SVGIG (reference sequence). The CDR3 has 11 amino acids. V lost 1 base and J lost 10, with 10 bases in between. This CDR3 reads CAWSEGGPYTF. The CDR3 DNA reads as TGTGCCTGGAGTGAGGGGGGACCCTACACCTTC. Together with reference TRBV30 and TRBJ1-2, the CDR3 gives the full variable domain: SQTIHQWPATLVQPVGSPLSLECTVEGTSNPNLYWYRQAAGRGLQLLFYSVGIGQISSEVPQNLSASRPQDRQFILSSKKLLLSDSGFYLCAWSEGGPYTFGSGTRLTVV.

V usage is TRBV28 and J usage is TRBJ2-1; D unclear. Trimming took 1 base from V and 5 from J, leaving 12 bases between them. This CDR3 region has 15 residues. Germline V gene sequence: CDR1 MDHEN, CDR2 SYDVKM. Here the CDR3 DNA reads TGTGCCAGCAGTTTATCCCTGCTCCCCAACAATGAGCAGTTCTTC. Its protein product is CASSLSLLPNNEQFF.

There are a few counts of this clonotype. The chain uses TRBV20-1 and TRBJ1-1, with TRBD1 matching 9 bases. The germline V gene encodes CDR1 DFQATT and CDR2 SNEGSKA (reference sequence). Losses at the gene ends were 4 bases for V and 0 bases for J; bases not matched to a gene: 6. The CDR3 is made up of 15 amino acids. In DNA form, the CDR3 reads TGCAGTGCTACTCGGACAGGGGCCATGAACACTGAAGCTTTCTTT. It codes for CSATRTGAMNTEAFF.

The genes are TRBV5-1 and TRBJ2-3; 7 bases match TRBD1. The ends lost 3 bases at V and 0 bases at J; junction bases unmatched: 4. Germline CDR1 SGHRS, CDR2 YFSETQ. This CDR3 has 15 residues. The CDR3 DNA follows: TGCGCCAGCAGCTCGGGACAGACAAGCACAGATACGCAGTATTTT. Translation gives CASSSGQTSTDTQYF.

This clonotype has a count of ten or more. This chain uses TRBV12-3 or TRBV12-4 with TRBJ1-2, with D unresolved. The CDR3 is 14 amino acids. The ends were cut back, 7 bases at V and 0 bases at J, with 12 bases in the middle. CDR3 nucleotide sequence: TGTGCCAGCACCCTGGCGGATGCTAACTATGGCTACACCTTC. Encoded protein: CASTLADANYGYTF.

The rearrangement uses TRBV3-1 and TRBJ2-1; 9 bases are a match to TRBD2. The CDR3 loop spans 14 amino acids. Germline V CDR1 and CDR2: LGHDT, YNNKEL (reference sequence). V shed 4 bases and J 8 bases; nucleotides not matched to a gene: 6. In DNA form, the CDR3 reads TGTGCCAGCAGCCGGGGTAGCGGGAGATATGAGCAGTTCTTC. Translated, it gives CASSRGSGRYEQFF.

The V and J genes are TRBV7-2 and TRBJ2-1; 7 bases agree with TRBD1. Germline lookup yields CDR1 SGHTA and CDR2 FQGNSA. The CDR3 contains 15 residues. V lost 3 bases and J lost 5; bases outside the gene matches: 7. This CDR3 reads CASSFDRVINNEQFF. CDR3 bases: TGTGCCAGCAGCTTTGACAGGGTCATAAACAATGAGCAGTTCTTC.

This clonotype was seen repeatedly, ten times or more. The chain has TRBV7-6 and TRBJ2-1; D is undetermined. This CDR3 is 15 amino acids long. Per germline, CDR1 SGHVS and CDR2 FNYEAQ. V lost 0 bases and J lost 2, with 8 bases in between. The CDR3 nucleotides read TGTGCCAGCAGCTTAGCGCGGAGTCCCTACAATGAGCAGTTCTTC. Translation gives CASSLARSPYNEQFF.

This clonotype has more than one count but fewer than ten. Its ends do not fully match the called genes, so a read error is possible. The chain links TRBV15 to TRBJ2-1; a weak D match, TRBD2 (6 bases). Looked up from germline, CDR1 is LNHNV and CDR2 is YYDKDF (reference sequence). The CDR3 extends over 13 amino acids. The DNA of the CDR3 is TGTGCCACCAGCAGAGATTTGGGGGGAGGAAGAACTTTC. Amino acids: CATSRDLGGGRTF. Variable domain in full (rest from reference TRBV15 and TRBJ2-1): DAMVIQNPRYQVTQFGKPVTLSCSQTLNHNVMYWYQQKSSQAPKLLFHYYDKDFNNEADTPDNFQSRRPNTSFCFLDIRSPGLGDTAMYLCATSRDLGGGRTFGPGTRLTVL.

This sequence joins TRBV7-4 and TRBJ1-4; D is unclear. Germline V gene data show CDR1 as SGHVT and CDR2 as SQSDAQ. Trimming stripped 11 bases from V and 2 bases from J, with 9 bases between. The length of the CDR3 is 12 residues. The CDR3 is CAGSGTNEKLFF. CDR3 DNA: TGTGCCGGTTCTGGGACTAATGAAAAACTGTTTTTT.

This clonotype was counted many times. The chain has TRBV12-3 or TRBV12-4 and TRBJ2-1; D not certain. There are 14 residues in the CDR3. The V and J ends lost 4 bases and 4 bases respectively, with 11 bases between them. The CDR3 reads CASSSVDPYNEQFF. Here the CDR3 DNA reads TGTGCCAGCAGTTCCGTTGACCCGTACAATGAGCAGTTCTTC.

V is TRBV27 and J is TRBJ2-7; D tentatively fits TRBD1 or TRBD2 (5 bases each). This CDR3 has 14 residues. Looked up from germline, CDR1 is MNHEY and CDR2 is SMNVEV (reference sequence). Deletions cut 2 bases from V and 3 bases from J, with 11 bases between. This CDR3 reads CASSLAGTVYEQYF. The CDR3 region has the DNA TGTGCCAGCAGTTTAGCCGGGACCGTCTACGAGCAGTACTTC.

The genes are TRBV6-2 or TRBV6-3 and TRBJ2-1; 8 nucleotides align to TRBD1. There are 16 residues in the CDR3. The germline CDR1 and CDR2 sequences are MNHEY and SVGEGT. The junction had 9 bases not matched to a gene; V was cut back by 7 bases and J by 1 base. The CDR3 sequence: CASKSQGARSYNEQFF. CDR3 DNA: TGTGCCAGCAAGTCGCAGGGGGCGAGGTCCTACAATGAGCAGTTCTTC.

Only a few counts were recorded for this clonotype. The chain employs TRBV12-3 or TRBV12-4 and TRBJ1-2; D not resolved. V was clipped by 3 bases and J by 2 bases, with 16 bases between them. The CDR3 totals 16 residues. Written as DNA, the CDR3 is TGTGCCAGCAGTTTGCGTCGTAGGGATTTAAACTATGGCTACACCTTC. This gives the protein CASSLRRRDLNYGYTF.

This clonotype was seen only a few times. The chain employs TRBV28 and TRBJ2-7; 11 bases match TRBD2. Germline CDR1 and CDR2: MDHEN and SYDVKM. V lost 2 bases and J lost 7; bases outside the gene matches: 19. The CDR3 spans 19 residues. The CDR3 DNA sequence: TGTGCCAGCAGTTTACCAGGGACAGGGCTGACTAGCGGGACGGGGGAGCAGTACTTC. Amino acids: CASSLPGTGLTSGTGEQYF. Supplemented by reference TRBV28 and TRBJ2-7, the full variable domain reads DVKVTQSSRYLVKRTGEKVFLECVQDMDHENMFWYRQDPGLGLRLIYFSYDVKMKEKGDIPEGYSVSREKKERFSLILESASTNQTSMYLCASSLPGTGLTSGTGEQYFGPGTRLTVT.

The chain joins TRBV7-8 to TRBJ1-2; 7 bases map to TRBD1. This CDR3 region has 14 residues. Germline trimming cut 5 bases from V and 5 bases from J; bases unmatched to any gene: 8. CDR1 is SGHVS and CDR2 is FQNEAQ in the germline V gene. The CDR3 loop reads CASSPGTEIYGYTF. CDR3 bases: TGTGCCAGCAGCCCCGGGACAGAGATTTATGGCTACACCTTC.

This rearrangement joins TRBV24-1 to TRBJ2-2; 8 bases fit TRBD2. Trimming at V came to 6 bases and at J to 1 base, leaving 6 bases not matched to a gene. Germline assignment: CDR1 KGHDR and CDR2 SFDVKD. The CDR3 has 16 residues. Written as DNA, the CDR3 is TGTGCCACCAGTTCCACTAGCGGAGAGAACACCGGGGAGCTGTTTTTT. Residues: CATSSTSGENTGELFF.

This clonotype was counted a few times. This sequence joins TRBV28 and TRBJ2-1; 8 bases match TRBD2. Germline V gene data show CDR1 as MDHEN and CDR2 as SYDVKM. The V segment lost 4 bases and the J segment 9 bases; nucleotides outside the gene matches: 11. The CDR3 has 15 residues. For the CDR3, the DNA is TGTGCCAGCAGTTACACGGGACTAGATTATAGTGAGCAGTTCTTC. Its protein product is CASSYTGLDYSEQFF.

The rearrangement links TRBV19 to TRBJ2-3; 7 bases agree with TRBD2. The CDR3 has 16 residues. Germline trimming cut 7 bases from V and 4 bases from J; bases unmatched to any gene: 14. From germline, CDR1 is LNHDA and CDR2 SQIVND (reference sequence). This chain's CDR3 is CASISGGQSNADTQYF. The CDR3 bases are TGTGCCAGTATTTCGGGGGGTCAAAGTAACGCAGATACGCAGTATTTT.

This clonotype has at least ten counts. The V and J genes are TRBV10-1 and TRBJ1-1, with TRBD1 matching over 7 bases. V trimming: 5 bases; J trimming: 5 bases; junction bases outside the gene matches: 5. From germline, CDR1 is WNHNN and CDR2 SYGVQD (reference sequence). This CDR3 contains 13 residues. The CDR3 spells CASSQGGWTEAFF. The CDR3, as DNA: TGCGCCAGCAGTCAAGGGGGCTGGACTGAAGCTTTCTTT.

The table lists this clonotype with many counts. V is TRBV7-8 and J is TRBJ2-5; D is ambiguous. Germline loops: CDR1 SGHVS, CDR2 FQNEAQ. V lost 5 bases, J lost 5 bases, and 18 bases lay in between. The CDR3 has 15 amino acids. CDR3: CASSRPQEFQETQYF. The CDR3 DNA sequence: TGTGCCAGCAGCCGTCCCCAGGAGTTCCAGGAGACCCAGTACTTC.